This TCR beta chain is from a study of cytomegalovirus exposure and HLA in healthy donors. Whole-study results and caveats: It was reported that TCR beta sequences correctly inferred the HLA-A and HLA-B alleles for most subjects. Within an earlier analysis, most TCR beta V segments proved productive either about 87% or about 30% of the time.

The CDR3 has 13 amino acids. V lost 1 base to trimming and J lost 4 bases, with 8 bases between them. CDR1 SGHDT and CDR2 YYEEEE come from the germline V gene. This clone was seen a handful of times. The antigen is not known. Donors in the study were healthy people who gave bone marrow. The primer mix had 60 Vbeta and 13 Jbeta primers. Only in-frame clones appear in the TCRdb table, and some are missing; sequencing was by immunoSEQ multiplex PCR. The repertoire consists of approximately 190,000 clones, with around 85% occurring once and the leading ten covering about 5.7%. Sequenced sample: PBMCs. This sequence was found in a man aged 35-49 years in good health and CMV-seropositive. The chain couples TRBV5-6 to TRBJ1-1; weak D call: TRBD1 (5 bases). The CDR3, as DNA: TGTGCCAGCAGCTTGTCAGGGATCACTGAAGCTTTCTTT. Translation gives CASSLSGITEAFF.